The 30 T cell receptor beta chains below all came from one sample that was sequenced in a study of chemoradiotherapy in HPV16-positive cancers. The protocol was immunoSEQ multiplex PCR, while the TCRdb copy is restricted to in-frame clones and leaves out a portion. The table records 13,000 or so clones, about 85% of them present only once. The sample was blood, taken from a patient who underwent chemoradiotherapy. These receptors were taken from a human donor with HPV-associated anogenital cancer.

This chain links TRBV10-1 with TRBJ1-1; 7 bases are a match to TRBD1. Germline V lookup: CDR1 WNHNN, CDR2 SYGVQD (reference sequence). V lost 6 bases and J lost 1; bases outside the gene matches: 11. CDR3 length equals 16 residues. The CDR3 bases are TGCGCCAGCAGCCGAGCCAGGGGGGCAACGAACACTGAAGCTTTCTTT. This translates into CASSRARGATNTEAFF.

The chain is built from TRBV9 and TRBJ1-4; D ambiguous. The CDR3 is 15 residues long. The germline V gene has CDR1 SGDLS and CDR2 YYNGEE. Deletions cut 3 bases from V and 4 bases from J, with 13 bases between. CDR3 coding DNA: TGTGCCAGCAGCGCGTCCCCCGCTGGTAATGAAAAACTGTTTTTT. Protein product: CASSASPAGNEKLFF. The entire variable domain, with the rest obtained from reference TRBV9 and TRBJ1-4, is as follows: DSGVTQTPKHLITATGQRVTLRCSPRSGDLSVYWYQQSLDQGLQFLIQYYNGEERAKGNILERFSAQQFPDLHSELNLSSLELGDSALYFCASSASPAGNEKLFFGSGTQLSVL.

V usage is TRBV30 and J usage is TRBJ1-1; D possibly corresponds to TRBD1 (5 bases). V was pared by 3 bases and J by 7 bases, with 18 bases between. This CDR3 is 14 amino acids long. CDR1 is GTSNPN, CDR2 SVGIG, per germline (reference sequence). CDR3 in DNA: TGTGCCTGGAGAATAGGGTTCTGGGGGGATGAAGCTTTCTTT. It specifies CAWRIGFWGDEAFF. The variable domain in full, with the rest retrieved from reference TRBV30 and TRBJ1-1, is SQTIHQWPATLVQPVGSPLSLECTVEGTSNPNLYWYRQAAGRGLQLLFYSVGIGQISSEVPQNLSASRPQDRQFILSSKKLLLSDSGFYLCAWRIGFWGDEAFFGQGTRLTVV.

V gene TRBV9 combines with J gene TRBJ2-7; D is unresolved. CDR1 SGDLS and CDR2 YYNGEE come from the germline V gene. This CDR3 has 16 amino acids. V lost 2 bases and J lost 2, with 17 bases in between. CDR3 bases: TGTGCCAGCAGCGTCCGTTCCGGGCCCGGGCCCTACGAGCAGTACTTC. Residues: CASSVRSGPGPYEQYF.

This clone was detected once. The chain uses TRBV7-7 and TRBJ2-5; D remains ambiguous. Germline CDR1 SSHAT, CDR2 FNYEAQ (reference sequence). The CDR3 loop spans 15 amino acids. The ends were cut back, 1 base at V and 5 bases at J, with 14 bases in the middle. The DNA of the CDR3 is TGTGCCAGCAGCTTAGAGAGATCTGGCTGGGAGACCCAGTACTTC. Translated, it gives CASSLERSGWETQYF.

The CDR3 is CASSLVAGGSTDTQYF. Here the CDR3 DNA reads TGCGCCAGCAGCTTGGTAGCGGGAGGGAGCACAGATACGCAGTATTTT. The chain couples TRBV5-1 to TRBJ2-3, with 11 positions matching TRBD2. The CDR3 totals 16 residues. The germline V gene has CDR1 SGHRS and CDR2 YFSETQ. V lost 0 bases and J lost 0; bases outside the gene matches: 0.

J is TRBJ2-7 and V is TRBV27, with D possibly being TRBD2 (6 bases). This CDR3 contains 14 residues. Germline V gene data show CDR1 as MNHEY and CDR2 as SMNVEV (reference sequence). The V end lost 4 bases, the J end lost 0 bases, and 10 bases lay between the germline ends. DNA for the CDR3: TGTGCCAGCAGTTCTCGGGGGTTCTCCTACGAGCAGTACTTC. Translated, it gives CASSSRGFSYEQYF.

The table lists this clone with a few counts. The DNA for the CDR3 is TGCGCCAGCAGCTTGGCCGACAGGGTCACCCTCCACTTT. Translated: CASSLADRVTLHF. The chain couples TRBV5-1 to TRBJ1-6; TRBD1 aligns across 7 bases. The CDR3 consists of 13 residues. With 0 bases clipped from V and 14 bases from J, the junction kept 5 bases outside the gene matches. CDR1 SGHRS and CDR2 YFSETQ come from the germline V gene. Drawing the rest from reference TRBV5-1 and TRBJ1-6, the complete variable domain is KAGVTQTPRYLIKTRGQQVTLSCSPISGHRSVSWYQQTPGQGLQFLFEYFSETQRNKGNFPGRFSGRQFSNSRSEMNVSTLELGDSALYLCASSLADRVTLHFGNGTRLTVT.

This chain links TRBV6-1 with TRBJ2-5; 10 nucleotides match TRBD2. The germline gives CDR1 MNHNS, CDR2 SASEGT. V was clipped by 8 bases and J by 4 bases; unmatched bases: 7. CDR3 length: 14 residues. As DNA, the CDR3 is TGTGCCAGCTGGGCCAGCGGGGGGGGAGAGACCCAGTACTTC. Translation: CASWASGGGETQYF.

The rearrangement joins TRBV13 to TRBJ2-2; 7 positions match TRBD2. With 4 bases clipped from V and 2 bases from J, the junction kept 7 bases outside the gene matches. CDR3 length: 16 residues. Germline V gene sequence: CDR1 PRHDT, CDR2 FYEKMQ (reference sequence). The CDR3 reads CASSWRGGDNTGELFF. The CDR3 region has the DNA TGTGCCAGCAGCTGGCGGGGAGGGGATAACACCGGGGAGCTGTTTTTT.

The V call is TRBV5-1, the J call TRBJ1-2; 8 nucleotides align to TRBD1. Losses at the gene ends were 2 bases for V and 7 bases for J; bases not matched to a gene: 7. Looked up from germline, CDR1 is SGHRS and CDR2 is YFSETQ. CDR3 length: 14 amino acids. DNA for the CDR3: TGCGCCAGCAGCTTAGGACAGGGCTCTAGTGGCTACACCTTC. This gives the protein CASSLGQGSSGYTF.

The chain uses TRBV7-9 and TRBJ2-1; maybe TRBD2 (7 bases). The CDR3 is 17 amino acids. Germline V gene sequence: CDR1 SEHNR, CDR2 FQNEAQ (reference sequence). The V and J ends lost 5 bases and 9 bases respectively, with 26 bases between them. The CDR3: CASSPKGTSGDISEQFF. The CDR3 nucleotides read TGTGCCAGCAGCCCCAAGGGCACAAGCGGGGACATAAGTGAGCAGTTCTTC.

J is TRBJ1-2 and V is TRBV9; D remains ambiguous. Trimming pared 0 bases from V and 4 bases from J, leaving 7 bases between. The germline V gene has CDR1 SGDLS and CDR2 YYNGEE. This CDR3 has 13 residues. The CDR3 reads CASSVGAIYGYTF. CDR3 in DNA: TGTGCCAGCAGCGTAGGGGCCATCTATGGCTACACCTTC.

CDR3 protein: CASSQDHLRDSGNTIYF. The CDR3, as DNA: TGCGCCAGCAGCCAAGATCATTTGAGGGACTCTGGAAACACCATATATTTT. J is TRBJ1-3 and V is TRBV4-1; D is unresolved. Per the germline V gene, CDR1 is MGHRA and CDR2 is YSYEKL. The V gene lost 0 bases and the J gene lost 0 bases, with 12 bases spanning the gap. This CDR3 is 17 amino acids long.

This chain links TRBV2 with TRBJ2-1; D unresolved. Per germline, CDR1 SNHLY and CDR2 FYNNEI. The CDR3 runs 10 residues. Trimming removed 7 bases from V and 4 bases from J, with 2 bases in between. CDR3 residues: CASKYNEQFF. As DNA, the CDR3 is TGTGCCAGCAAATACAATGAGCAGTTCTTC.

This clone showed up just a few times. J is TRBJ1-2 and V is TRBV5-1; D is possibly TRBD1 (5 bases). V lost 4 bases and J lost 4, with 14 bases in between. This CDR3 contains 14 residues. CDR1 is SGHRS, CDR2 YFSETQ, per germline. The CDR3: CASSGLGQAYGYTF. As DNA, the CDR3 is TGCGCCAGCAGCGGCCTCGGACAAGCCTATGGCTACACCTTC.

The rearrangement joins TRBV2 to TRBJ2-3, with D perhaps matching TRBD2 (5 bases). Trimming took off 5 bases at V and 0 bases at J, with 9 bases between the two ends. CDR3 length: 14 amino acids. CDR1 is SNHLY, CDR2 FYNNEI, per germline. The CDR3 is CASSKRTSTDTQYF. The DNA for the CDR3 is TGTGCCAGCAGTAAAAGGACTAGCACAGATACGCAGTATTTT.

The V and J genes are TRBV7-2 and TRBJ2-7; D gene ambiguous. Germline loops: CDR1 SGHTA, CDR2 FQGNSA. The ends were cut back, 5 bases at V and 5 bases at J, with 13 bases in the middle. This CDR3 contains 13 residues. Written as DNA, the CDR3 is TGTGCCAGCAGCCTAGTCAGAAGGCACGAGCAGTACTTC. This encodes CASSLVRRHEQYF.

The chain employs TRBV5-1 and TRBJ1-3; 7 bases fit TRBD1. The trim removed 4 bases at V and 10 bases at J, leaving 14 bases unmatched. The CDR3 extends over 15 amino acids. Germline lookup yields CDR1 SGHRS and CDR2 YFSETQ. The CDR3: CASSPTQGLGRTIYF. The CDR3, as DNA: TGCGCCAGCAGCCCGACACAGGGGTTGGGTAGGACCATATATTTT.

The chain uses TRBV7-6 and TRBJ2-5; D is possibly TRBD2 (6 bases). V lost 3 bases and J 1 base, leaving 9 bases between the germline ends. CDR1 and CDR2 (germline): SGHVS, FNYEAQ. The CDR3 loop spans 14 amino acids. This CDR3 is CASSFQGGQETQYF. CDR3 bases: TGTGCCAGCAGCTTCCAGGGAGGCCAAGAGACCCAGTACTTC.

This rearrangement joins TRBV10-3 to TRBJ2-7; 7 nucleotides match TRBD1. After removal of 2 bases from V and 3 bases from J, the junction contained 10 bases not matched to a gene. The CDR3 consists of 16 residues. Germline CDR1 and CDR2: ENHRY and SYGVKD. In DNA, the CDR3 is TGTGCCATCAGTGAGGGGATGCCGGGACAGTACTACGAGCAGTACGTC. Protein sequence: CAISEGMPGQYYEQYV.

This clone was recorded only once. The rearrangement uses TRBV30 and TRBJ1-5; D remains unclear. CDR1 is GTSNPN and CDR2 is SVGIG in the germline V gene (reference sequence). The V and J ends lost 3 bases and 6 bases respectively, with 12 bases between them. This CDR3 comprises 13 residues. The CDR3 DNA reads as TGTGCCTGGAGCCCCGGTGACGGTCAGCCCCAGCATTTT. It codes for CAWSPGDGQPQHF.

The CDR3 DNA reads TGCGCCAGCAGCCAAGATAGGATAAGTAATTCACCCCTCCACTTT. Amino acid sequence: CASSQDRISNSPLHF. J is TRBJ1-6 and V is TRBV4-1; D remains ambiguous. This CDR3 region has 15 residues. Deletions cut 0 bases from V and 6 bases from J, with 9 bases between. Germline V gene lookup returns CDR1 MGHRA and CDR2 YSYEKL.

The chain has TRBV5-1 and TRBJ2-7; unclear D gene. V was cut by 3 bases and J by 2 bases, with 15 bases left in between. The germline V gene has CDR1 SGHRS and CDR2 YFSETQ. CDR3 size: 15 residues. The CDR3 DNA reads TGCGCCAGCAGCTCCCTGGAAGTTCCACCCTACGAGCAGTACTTC. Amino acids: CASSSLEVPPYEQYF.

The chain is built from TRBV6-1 and TRBJ2-3, with a weak D call TRBD1 (6 bases). Germline assignment: CDR1 MNHNS and CDR2 SASEGT. This CDR3 has 13 residues. V lost 1 base to trimming and J lost 11 bases, with 13 bases between them. The CDR3 here is CASSEGQVLGQYF. The CDR3 DNA reads TGTGCCAGCAGTGAAGGACAGGTTCTGGGGCAGTATTTT.

The chain combines TRBV7-6 with TRBJ2-2, with 9 bases that match TRBD2. Trimming took 2 bases from V and 0 from J; bases not matched to a gene: 7. This CDR3 comprises 18 residues. The germline V gene encodes CDR1 SGHVS and CDR2 FNYEAQ. DNA for the CDR3: TGTGCCAGCAGCTTAATCCCCCCTAGCGGGACGAACACCGGGGAGCTGTTTTTT. It encodes CASSLIPPSGTNTGELFF.

The chain recombines TRBV9 with TRBJ2-3, with D maybe TRBD2 (6 bases). In germline, CDR1 is SGDLS, CDR2 YYNGEE. V gave up 0 bases and J gave up 4 bases, with 15 bases separating them. There are 16 residues in the CDR3. The CDR3 reads CASSVEAAGEADTQYF. Here the CDR3 DNA reads TGTGCCAGCAGCGTAGAGGCAGCGGGTGAGGCAGATACGCAGTATTTT. The full variable domain, completed using reference TRBV9 and TRBJ2-3, is DSGVTQTPKHLITATGQRVTLRCSPRSGDLSVYWYQQSLDQGLQFLIQYYNGEERAKGNILERFSAQQFPDLHSELNLSSLELGDSALYFCASSVEAAGEADTQYFGPGTRLTVL.

CDR3 region: CASSSPPGRRSYEQYF. The DNA for the CDR3 is TGTGCCAGCAGCTCCCCTCCGGGGCGACGTTCCTACGAGCAGTACTTC. The V and J genes are TRBV7-2 and TRBJ2-7, with D perhaps matching TRBD1 or TRBD2 (5 bases each). The CDR3 has 16 amino acids. V was trimmed by 4 bases and J by 1 base, leaving 17 bases between them. Germline V gene data show CDR1 as SGHTA and CDR2 as FQGNSA.

The CDR3 DNA sequence: TGTGCCAGCGATTTGGGCGGGGCCTTAACAGATACGCAGTATTTT. This translates into CASDLGGALTDTQYF. The chain carries TRBV6-1 and TRBJ2-3; a weak D match, TRBD2 (6 bases). The V end was cut by 8 bases, the J end by 3 bases, with 18 bases between. Germline values: CDR1 MNHNS, CDR2 SASEGT. This CDR3 has 15 residues.

The chain uses TRBV30 and TRBJ1-2; D uncertain. The V gene's germline CDR1 is GTSNPN and CDR2 SVGIG (reference sequence). V shed 0 bases and J shed 4 bases, with 9 bases lying between them. This CDR3 contains 13 residues. The CDR3 DNA reads as TGTGCCTGGAGTGTAGGTACGGGCTATGGCTACACCTTC. Translating gives CAWSVGTGYGYTF.